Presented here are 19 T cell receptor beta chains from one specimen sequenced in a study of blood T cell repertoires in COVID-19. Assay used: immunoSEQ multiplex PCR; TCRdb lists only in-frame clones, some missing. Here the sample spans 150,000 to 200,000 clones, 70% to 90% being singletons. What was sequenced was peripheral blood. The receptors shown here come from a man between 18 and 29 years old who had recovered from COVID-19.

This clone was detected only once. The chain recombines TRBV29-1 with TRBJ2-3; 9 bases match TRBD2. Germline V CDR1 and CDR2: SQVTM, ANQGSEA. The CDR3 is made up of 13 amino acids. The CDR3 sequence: CREIAGDTDTQYF. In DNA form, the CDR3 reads TGCAGGGAGATAGCGGGAGACACAGATACGCAGTATTTT.

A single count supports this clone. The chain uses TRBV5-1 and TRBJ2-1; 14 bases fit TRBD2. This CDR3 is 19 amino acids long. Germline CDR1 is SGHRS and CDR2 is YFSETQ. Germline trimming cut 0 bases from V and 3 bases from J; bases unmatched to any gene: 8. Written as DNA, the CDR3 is TGCGCCAGCAGCTTGGTTAGCGTTGGGACTAGCGGGAGCTACAATGAGCAGTTCTTC. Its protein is CASSLVSVGTSGSYNEQFF.

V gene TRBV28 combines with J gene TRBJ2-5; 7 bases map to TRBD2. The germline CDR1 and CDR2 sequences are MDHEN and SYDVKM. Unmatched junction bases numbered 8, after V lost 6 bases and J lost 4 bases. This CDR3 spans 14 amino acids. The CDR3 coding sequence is TGTGCCAGCAGCCGGGGACTACGGGGAGAGACCCAGTACTTC. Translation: CASSRGLRGETQYF.

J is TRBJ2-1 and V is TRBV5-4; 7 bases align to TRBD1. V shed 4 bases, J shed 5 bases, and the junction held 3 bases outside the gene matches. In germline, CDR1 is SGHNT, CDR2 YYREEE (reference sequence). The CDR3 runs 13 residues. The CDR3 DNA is TGTGCCAGCAGCCTCGGACAGGACAATGAGCAGTTCTTC. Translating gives CASSLGQDNEQFF.

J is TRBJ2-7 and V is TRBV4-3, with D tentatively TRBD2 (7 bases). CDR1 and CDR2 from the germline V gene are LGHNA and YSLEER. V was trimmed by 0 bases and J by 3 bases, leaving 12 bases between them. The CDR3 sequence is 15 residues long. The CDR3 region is CASSQEWGGGYEQYF. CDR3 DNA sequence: TGCGCCAGCAGCCAAGAATGGGGGGGCGGCTACGAGCAGTACTTC.

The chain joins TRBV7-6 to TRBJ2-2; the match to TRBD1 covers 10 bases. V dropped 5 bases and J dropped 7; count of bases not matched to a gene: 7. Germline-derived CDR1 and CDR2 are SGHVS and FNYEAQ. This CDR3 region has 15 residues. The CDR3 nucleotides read TGTGCCAGCAGCCCCAGGGACAGGGGAGGCGGGGAGCTGTTTTTT. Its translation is CASSPRDRGGGELFF.

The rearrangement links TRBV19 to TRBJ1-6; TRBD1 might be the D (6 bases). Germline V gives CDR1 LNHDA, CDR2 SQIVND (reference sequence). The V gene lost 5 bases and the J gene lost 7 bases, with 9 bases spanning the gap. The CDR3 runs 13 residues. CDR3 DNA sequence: TGTGCCAGTAGTCTCGGACAGAATTCACCCCTCCACTTT. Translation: CASSLGQNSPLHF.

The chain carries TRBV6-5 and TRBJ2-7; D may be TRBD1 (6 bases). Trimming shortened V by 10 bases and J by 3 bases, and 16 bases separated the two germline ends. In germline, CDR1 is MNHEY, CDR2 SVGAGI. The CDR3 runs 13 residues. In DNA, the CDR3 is TGTGCCACCCGGGCAGGGGAAGGCTACGAGCAGTACTTC. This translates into CATRAGEGYEQYF.

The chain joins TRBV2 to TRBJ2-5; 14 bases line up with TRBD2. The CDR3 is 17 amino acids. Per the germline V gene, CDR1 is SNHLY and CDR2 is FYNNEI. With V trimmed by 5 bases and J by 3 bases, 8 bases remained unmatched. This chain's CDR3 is CASSQTSGRGYEETQYF. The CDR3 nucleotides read TGTGCCAGCAGTCAGACTAGCGGGAGGGGATACGAAGAGACCCAGTACTTC.

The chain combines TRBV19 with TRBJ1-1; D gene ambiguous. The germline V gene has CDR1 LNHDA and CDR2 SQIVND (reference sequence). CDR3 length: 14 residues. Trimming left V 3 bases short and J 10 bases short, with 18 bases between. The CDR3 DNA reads TGTGCCAGTAGTATCGCTCTGTCGCCCACCGGAGCTTTCTTT. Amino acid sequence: CASSIALSPTGAFF.

The CDR3 DNA sequence: TGTGCCTGGCGGGACAGGGGGGAGCAGTACTTC. This codes for CAWRDRGEQYF. The V call is TRBV30, the J call TRBJ2-7; 11 bases fit TRBD1. This CDR3 spans 11 amino acids. Germline trimming cut 5 bases from V and 7 bases from J; bases unmatched to any gene: 1. Germline CDR1 reads GTSNPN; CDR2 reads SVGIG (reference sequence).

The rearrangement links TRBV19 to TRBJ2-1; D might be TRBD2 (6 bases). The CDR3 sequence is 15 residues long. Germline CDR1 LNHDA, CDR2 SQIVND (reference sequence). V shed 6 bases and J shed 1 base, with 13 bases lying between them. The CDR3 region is CASRPGTRSYNEQFF. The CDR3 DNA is TGTGCCAGTAGGCCCGGGACTCGGTCCTACAATGAGCAGTTCTTC.

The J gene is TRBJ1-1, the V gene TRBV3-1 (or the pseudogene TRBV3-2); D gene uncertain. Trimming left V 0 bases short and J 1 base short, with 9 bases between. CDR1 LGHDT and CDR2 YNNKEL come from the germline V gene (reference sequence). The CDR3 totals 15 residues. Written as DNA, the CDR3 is TGTGCCAGCAGCCAAGAATCTGGGCGGAACACTGAAGCTTTCTTT. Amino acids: CASSQESGRNTEAFF.

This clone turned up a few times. The CDR3 loop is CASSFRKTSPRGGELFF. The CDR3 nucleotides read TGTGCCAGCAGCTTCCGGAAGACTAGCCCGAGGGGTGGGGAGCTGTTTTTT. The V gene is TRBV13, the J gene TRBJ2-2; 7 bases agree with TRBD2. CDR1 PRHDT and CDR2 FYEKMQ come from the germline V gene (reference sequence). J gave up 8 bases and V 3 bases, and 15 bases lay outside the gene matches. The CDR3 loop spans 17 amino acids.

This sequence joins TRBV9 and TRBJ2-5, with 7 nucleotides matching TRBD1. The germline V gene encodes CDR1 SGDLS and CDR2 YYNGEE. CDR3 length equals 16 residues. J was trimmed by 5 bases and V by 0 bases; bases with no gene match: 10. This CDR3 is CASSVEFKGARETQYF. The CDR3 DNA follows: TGTGCCAGCAGCGTAGAATTCAAGGGGGCGCGTGAGACCCAGTACTTC.

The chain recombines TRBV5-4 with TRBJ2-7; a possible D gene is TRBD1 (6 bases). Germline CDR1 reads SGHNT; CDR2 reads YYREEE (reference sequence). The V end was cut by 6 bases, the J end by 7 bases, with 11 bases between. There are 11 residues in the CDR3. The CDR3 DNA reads TGTGCCAGCAACTCCGGACAGGAGCAGTACTTC. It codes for CASNSGQEQYF.

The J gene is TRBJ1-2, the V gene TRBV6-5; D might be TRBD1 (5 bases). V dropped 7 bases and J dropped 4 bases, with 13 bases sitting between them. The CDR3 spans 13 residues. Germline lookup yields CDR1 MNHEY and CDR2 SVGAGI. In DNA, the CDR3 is TGTGCCAGCACGGTTAGGGGAGGCTATGGCTACACCTTC. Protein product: CASTVRGGYGYTF.

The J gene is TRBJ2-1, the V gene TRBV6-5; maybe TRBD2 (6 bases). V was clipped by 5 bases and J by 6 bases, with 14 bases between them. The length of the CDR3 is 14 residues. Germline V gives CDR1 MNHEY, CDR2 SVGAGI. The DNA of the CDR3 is TGTGCCAGCAGTCTAGCGTCGTTGGGCAATGAGCAGTTCTTC. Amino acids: CASSLASLGNEQFF.

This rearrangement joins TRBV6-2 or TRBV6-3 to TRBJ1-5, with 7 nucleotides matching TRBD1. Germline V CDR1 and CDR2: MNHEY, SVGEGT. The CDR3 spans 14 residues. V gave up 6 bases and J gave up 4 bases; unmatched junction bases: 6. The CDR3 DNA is TGTGCCAGCAGCTCCGGGACAGAGAATCAGCCCCAGCATTTT. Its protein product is CASSSGTENQPQHF.